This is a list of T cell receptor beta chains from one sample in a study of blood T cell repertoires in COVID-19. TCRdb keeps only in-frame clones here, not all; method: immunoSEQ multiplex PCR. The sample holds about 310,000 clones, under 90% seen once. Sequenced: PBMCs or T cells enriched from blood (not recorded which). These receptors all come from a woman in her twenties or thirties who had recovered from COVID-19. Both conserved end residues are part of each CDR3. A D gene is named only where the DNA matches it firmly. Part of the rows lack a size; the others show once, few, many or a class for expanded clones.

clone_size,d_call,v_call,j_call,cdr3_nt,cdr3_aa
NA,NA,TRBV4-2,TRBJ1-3,TGTGCCAGCAGCCTGCCAGGCATCTCTGGAAACACCATATATTTT,CASSLPGISGNTIYF
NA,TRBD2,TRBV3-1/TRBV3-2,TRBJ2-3,TGTGCCAGCAGCCCGCTGAATAGCGGGAGAGACACAGATACGCAGTATTTT,CASSPLNSGRDTDTQYF
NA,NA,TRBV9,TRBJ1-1,TGTGCCAGCGGTTCAGGGTCGGATACTGAAGCTTTCTTT,CASGSGSDTEAFF
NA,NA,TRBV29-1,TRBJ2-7,TGCAGCGTTGATGTCGGAGGTGGAGGATCTAAGTACTTC,CSVDVGGGGSKYF
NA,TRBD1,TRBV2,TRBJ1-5,TGTGCCAGCAGCCGAACCAGGGGGATAGAAAGCAATCAGCCCCAGCATTTT,CASSRTRGIESNQPQHF
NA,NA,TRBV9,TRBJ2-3,TGTGCCAGCAGCGTAGCTGGGACGGGAGCACCAGATACGCAGTATTTT,CASSVAGTGAPDTQYF
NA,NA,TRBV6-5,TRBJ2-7,TGTGCCAGCAGCAACAGCTACGAGCAGTACTTC,CASSNSYEQYF
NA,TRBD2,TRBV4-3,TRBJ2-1,TGCGCCAGCAGCCAGCAGGGACTAGCGGGAGGGCCATATGAGCAGTTCTTC,CASSQQGLAGGPYEQFF
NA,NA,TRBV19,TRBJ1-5,TGTGCCAGTAAAAACAGGGATCAGCCCCAGCATTTT,CASKNRDQPQHF
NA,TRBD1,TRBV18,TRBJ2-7,TGTGCCAGCTCACCTACCGGGACAGGAGCCTCCTACGAGCAGTACTTC,CASSPTGTGASYEQYF
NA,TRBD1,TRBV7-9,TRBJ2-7,TGTGCCAGCAGCCTAGGGACAGTAATATACGAGCAGTACTTC,CASSLGTVIYEQYF
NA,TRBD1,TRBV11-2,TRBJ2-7,TGTGCCAGCAGCATGACAGGGGGTATACTACGCGAGCAGTACTTC,CASSMTGGILREQYF
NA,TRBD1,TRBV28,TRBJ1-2,TGTGCCAGCAGTAGGACAGGCGCTAACTATGGCTACACCTTC,CASSRTGANYGYTF
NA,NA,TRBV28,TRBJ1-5,TGTGCCAGCAATAAGTGGCGGATTAGCAATCAGCCCCAGCATTTT,CASNKWRISNQPQHF
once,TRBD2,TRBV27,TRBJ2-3,TGTGCCAGCAGTTTATCCCTACCGGGACTAATTCCCTCAAAGGATACGCAGTATTTT,CASSLSLPGLIPSKDTQYF
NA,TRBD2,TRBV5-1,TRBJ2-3,TGCGCCAGCAGCTTGTGGAGCGGGAGGACAGATACGCAGTATTTT,CASSLWSGRTDTQYF
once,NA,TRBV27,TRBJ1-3,TGTGCCAGCAGTCCACTGGTTAACTCTGGAAACACCATATATTTT,CASSPLVNSGNTIYF
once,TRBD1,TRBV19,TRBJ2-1,TGTGCCAGTAGTAAATGGCGGGACAGGGGGCGAGACAATGAGCAGTTCTTC,CASSKWRDRGRDNEQFF
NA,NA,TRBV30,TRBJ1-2,TGTGCCTGGAGCCTAAGAGAGGGCTACACCTTC,CAWSLREGYTF
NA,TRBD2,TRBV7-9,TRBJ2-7,TGTGCCAGCAGCCTTAGCGGGAGGATCTACGAGCAGTACTTC,CASSLSGRIYEQYF
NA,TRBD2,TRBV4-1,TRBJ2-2,TGCGCCAGCAGCCTAGCGGGAGGGAACACCGGGGAGCTGTTTTTT,CASSLAGGNTGELFF
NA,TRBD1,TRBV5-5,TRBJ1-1,TGTGCCAGCAGCTTTTACAGGGGGTCTGGCACTGAAGCTTTCTTT,CASSFYRGSGTEAFF
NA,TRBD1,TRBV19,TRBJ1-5,TGTGCCAGTAGACCGACAGGGAATCAGCCCCAGCATTTT,CASRPTGNQPQHF